This TCR beta chain was identified during a study of human T cells and chemical hapten exposure. Notes on the study in general: Because they had alopecia, donors may respond immunologically unlike healthy people.

The CDR3 consists of 16 residues. CDR1 and CDR2 from the germline V gene are KGHSH and LQKENI. V shed 2 bases and J 0 bases; nucleotides not matched to a gene: 2. The time point: patch test 2, 6 weeks after DPC sensitization. Documented treatment: therapeutic diphenylcyclopropenone sensitization with weekly scalp DPC. From whole blood left unfractionated, total RNA was extracted. Blood draws came before every patch-test application. TCRdb re-analysed the RACE reads in MiXCR, keeping a single row per CDR3 protein. Found here are 35,000 to 55,000 distinct CDR3 sequences, approximately 9.5% of them singletons; the top ten hold around 15%. In its sample, this clonotype was seen a few times. Its antigen remains unknown.

This TCR derives from a woman aged 25 to 39 with alopecia areata. Some clones in this sample may be carry-over from other donors' samples. The specimen comprised whole blood, sampled in connection with sensitization to the hapten diphenylcyclopropenone (DPC). V gene TRBV18 combines with J gene TRBJ1-5; 9 bases fit TRBD1. DNA for the CDR3: TGTGCCAGCTCACCAGGGACAGGGAATAGCAATCAGCCCCAGCATTTT. This encodes CASSPGTGNSNQPQHF.